This T cell receptor (beta chain) was profiled in a study of CXCR3-negative and CXCR3-positive naive CD8 T cells. Study-level points and caveats: Because surface CD5 did not distinguish the naive subsets, TCR strength was inferred from TRB CDR3 properties. In CXCR3-positive naive cells, the TRB CDR3s were more hydrophobic than in CXCR3-negative naive cells.

Comment on this clonotype: Its matching antigen is unknown.

UMI-labeled 5' RACE TRB cDNA libraries were prepared from the cells. TCRdb re-called the 5' RACE reads; every CDR3 protein appears as one record, without DNA. Its table lists about 130,000 distinct CDR3 sequences. This clonotype was sampled from a human donor in good health. Some clones in this sample may be carry-over from other donors' samples. Sequenced input: naive CXCR3- CD8+ T cells from blood. Noted subset: CD45RO-CCR7+CD27+CD95- naive CD8+ T cells lacking CXCR3 (TNR3-).

The CDR3 spells CSPGRGGNTGELFF. V is TRBV29-1 and J is TRBJ2-2; TCRdb's D call, TRBD1, is unchecked because there is no DNA. Germline values: CDR1 SQVTM, CDR2 ANQGSEA. The CDR3 is made up of 14 amino acids.